These 5 T cell receptor beta chains were all obtained from the same sample, sequenced in a study of blood T cells in healthy people across ages. Alongside a J-beta primer mix, a sample-barcoded 5' primer served in a second PCR lasting about 7 to 11 cycles. TCRdb re-analysed the 5' RACE reads in MiXCR, keeping a single row per CDR3 protein. The sample holds approximately 960,000 distinct CDR3 sequences; 25% to 35% are singletons and the top ten take about 9.4%. These data also featured in a second study, about T cells of mothers and their children.

The material sequenced was blood. The receptors here all came from a woman aged 40 to 49 in good health.

In the case of this clonotype: A read error may explain this, as a much larger clone is one base away. CDR3 residues: CASSEGMNAFF. The CDR3 bases are TGTGCCAGCAGTGAAGGAATGAATGCTTTCTTT. The J gene is TRBJ1-1, the V gene TRBV6-1, with D uncertain. Trimming left V 1 base short and J 11 bases short, with 8 bases between. Germline V lookup: CDR1 MNHNS, CDR2 SASEGT. The CDR3 is made up of 11 amino acids.

The table lists this clonotype with a few counts. This may come from a read error, since a much larger clone is one base off. V is TRBV6-5 and J is TRBJ2-7; D unresolved. The V and J ends lost 0 bases and 3 bases respectively, with 6 bases between them. The CDR3 has 13 residues. Germline V gives CDR1 MNHEY, CDR2 SVGAGI. CDR3 amino acids: CASSYSGRYEQYF. CDR3 nucleotides: TGTGCCAGCAGTTACTCGGGCCGCTACGAGCAGTACTTC.

In this sample, this clonotype turned up many times. V and J are TRBV20-1 and TRBJ2-7; D is possibly TRBD1 or TRBD2 (5 bases each). The germline V gene has CDR1 DFQATT and CDR2 SNEGSKA (reference sequence). CDR3 length: 13 amino acids. The V end lost 5 bases, the J end lost 6 bases, and 17 bases lay between the germline ends. Here the CDR3 DNA reads TGCAGTGCTCGTTCAGGGAGTCTCGGCGAGCAGTACTTC. Its protein is CSARSGSLGEQYF.

Turning to this clonotype: A read error may explain this, as a much larger clone is one base away. This chain connects TRBV29-1 to TRBJ2-4; perhaps TRBD2 as D (6 bases). Germline V gives CDR1 SQVTM, CDR2 ANQGSEA. The CDR3 has 10 residues. Trimming took off 7 bases at V and 13 bases at J, with 14 bases between the two ends. CDR3 in amino acids: CSAGGNEQYF. The CDR3 coding sequence is TGCAGCGCTGGGGGGAATGAGCAGTACTTC. The full variable domain, in which reference TRBV29-1 and TRBJ2-4 provide the parts outside the CDR3, is SAVISQKPSRDICQRGTSLTIQCQVDSQVTMMFWYRQQPGQSLTLIATANQGSEATYESGFVIDKFPISRPNLTFSTLTVSNMSPEDSSIYLCSAGGNEQYFGAGTRLSVL.

The rearrangement joins TRBV2 to TRBJ2-7, with 8 bases fitting TRBD1. Germline CDR1 SNHLY, CDR2 FYNNEI. This CDR3 comprises 13 residues. J gave up 5 bases and V 8 bases, and 8 bases lay outside the gene matches. This CDR3 is CASGRDRSNEQYF. The DNA of the CDR3 is TGTGCCAGCGGCCGGGACAGGTCAAACGAGCAGTACTTC.